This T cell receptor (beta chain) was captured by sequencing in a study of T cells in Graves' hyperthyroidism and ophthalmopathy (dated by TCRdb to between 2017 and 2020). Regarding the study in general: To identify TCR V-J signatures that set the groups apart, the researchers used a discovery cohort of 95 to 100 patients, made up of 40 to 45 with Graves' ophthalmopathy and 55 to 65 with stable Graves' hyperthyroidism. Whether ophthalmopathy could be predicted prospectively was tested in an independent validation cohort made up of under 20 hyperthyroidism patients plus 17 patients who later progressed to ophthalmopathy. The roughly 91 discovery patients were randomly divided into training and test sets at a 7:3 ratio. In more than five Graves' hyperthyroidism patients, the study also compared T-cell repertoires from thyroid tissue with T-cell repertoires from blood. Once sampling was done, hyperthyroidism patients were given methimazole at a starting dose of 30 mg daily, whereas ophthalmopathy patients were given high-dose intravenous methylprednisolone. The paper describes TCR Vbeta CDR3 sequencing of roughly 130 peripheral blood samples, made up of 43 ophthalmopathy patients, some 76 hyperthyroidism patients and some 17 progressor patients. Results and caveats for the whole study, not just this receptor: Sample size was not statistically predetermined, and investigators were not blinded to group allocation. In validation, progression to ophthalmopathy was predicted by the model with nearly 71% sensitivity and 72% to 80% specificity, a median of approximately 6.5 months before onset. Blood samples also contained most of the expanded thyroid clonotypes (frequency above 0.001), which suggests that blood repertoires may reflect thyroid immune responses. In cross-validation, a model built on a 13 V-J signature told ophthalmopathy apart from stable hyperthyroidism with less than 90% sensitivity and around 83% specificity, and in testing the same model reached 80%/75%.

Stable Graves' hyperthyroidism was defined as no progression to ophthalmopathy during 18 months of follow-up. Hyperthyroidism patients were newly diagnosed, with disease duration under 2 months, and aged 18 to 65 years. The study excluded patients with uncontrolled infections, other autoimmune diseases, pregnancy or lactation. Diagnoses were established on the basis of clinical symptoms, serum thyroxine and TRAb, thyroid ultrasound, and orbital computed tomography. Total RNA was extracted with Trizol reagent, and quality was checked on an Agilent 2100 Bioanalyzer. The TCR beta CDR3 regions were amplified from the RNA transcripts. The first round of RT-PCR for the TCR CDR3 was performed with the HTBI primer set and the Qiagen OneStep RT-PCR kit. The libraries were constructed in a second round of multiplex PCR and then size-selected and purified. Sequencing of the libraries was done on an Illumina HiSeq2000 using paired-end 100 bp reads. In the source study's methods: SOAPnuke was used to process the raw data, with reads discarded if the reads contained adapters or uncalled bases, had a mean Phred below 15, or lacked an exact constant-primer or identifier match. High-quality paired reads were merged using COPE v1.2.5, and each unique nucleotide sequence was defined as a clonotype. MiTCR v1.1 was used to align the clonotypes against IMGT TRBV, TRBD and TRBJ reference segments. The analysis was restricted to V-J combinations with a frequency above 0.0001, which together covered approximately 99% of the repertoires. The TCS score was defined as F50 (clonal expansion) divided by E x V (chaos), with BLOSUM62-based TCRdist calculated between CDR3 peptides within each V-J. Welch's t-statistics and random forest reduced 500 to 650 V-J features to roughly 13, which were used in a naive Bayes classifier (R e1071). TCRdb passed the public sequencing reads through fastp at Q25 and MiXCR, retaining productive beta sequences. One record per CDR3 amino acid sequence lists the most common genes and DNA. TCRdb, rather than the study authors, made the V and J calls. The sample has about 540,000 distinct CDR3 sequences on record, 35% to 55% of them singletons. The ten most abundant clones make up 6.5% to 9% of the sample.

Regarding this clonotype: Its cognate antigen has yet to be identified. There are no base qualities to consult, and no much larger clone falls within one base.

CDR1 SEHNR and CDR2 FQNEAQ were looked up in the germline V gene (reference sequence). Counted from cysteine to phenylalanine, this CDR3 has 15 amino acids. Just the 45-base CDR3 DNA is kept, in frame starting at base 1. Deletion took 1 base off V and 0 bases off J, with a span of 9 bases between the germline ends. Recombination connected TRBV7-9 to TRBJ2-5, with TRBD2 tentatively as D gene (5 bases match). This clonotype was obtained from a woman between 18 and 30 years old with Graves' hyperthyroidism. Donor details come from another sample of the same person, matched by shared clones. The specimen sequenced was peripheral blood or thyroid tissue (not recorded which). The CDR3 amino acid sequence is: CASSLVGLYQETQYF. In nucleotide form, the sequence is TGTGCCAGCAGCTTAGTTGGACTGTACCAAGAGACCCAGTACTTC.